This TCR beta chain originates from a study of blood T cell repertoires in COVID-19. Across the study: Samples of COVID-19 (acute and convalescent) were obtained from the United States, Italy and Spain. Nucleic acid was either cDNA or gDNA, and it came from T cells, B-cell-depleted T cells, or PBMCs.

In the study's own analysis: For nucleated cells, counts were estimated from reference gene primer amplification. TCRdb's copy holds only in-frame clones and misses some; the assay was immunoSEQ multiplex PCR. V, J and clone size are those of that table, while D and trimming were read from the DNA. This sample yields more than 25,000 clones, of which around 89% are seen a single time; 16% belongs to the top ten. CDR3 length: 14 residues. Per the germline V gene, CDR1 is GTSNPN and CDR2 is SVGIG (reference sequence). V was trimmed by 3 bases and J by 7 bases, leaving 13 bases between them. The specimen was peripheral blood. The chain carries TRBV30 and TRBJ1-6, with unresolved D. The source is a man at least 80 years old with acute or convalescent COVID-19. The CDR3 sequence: CAWSRWTGNSPLHF. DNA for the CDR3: TGTGCCTGGAGCCGATGGACGGGGAATTCACCCCTCCACTTT.